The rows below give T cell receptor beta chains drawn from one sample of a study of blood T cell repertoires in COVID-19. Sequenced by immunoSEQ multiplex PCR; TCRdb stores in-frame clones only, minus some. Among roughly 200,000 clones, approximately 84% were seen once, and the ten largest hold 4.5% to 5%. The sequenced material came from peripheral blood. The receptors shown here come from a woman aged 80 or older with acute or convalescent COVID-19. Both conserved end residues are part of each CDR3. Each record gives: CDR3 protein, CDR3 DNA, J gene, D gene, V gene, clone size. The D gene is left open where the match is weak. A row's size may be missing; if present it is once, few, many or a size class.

CASTSMTSGNTDTQYF,TGTGCCAGCACCTCCATGACTAGCGGCAACACAGATACGCAGTATTTT,TRBJ2-3,TRBD2,TRBV9,-
CASSPLVAGVYEQYF,TGCGCCAGCAGCCCGTTGGTAGCGGGAGTATACGAGCAGTACTTC,TRBJ2-7,TRBD2,TRBV5-1,once
CASSQASGSSYEQYF,TGTGCCAGCAGCCAAGCTAGCGGGAGCTCCTACGAGCAGTACTTC,TRBJ2-7,TRBD2,TRBV3-1/TRBV3-2,-
CASRGRTPYNEQFF,TGTGCCAGCAGGGGCCGTACCCCATACAATGAGCAGTTCTTC,TRBJ2-1,-,TRBV3-1/TRBV3-2,few
CASLAQGAGETQYF,TGTGCCAGTCTCGCACAGGGGGCAGGGGAGACCCAGTACTTC,TRBJ2-5,TRBD1,TRBV19,-
CASSQRTSGSLGELFF,TGCGCCAGCAGCCAACGAACTAGCGGGAGTCTTGGGGAGCTGTTTTTT,TRBJ2-2,TRBD2,TRBV4-3,-
CASSLVSGEYNEQFF,TGCGCCAGCAGCTTGGTTTCCGGAGAATACAATGAGCAGTTCTTC,TRBJ2-1,-,TRBV5-1,-
CASSPNLGAGGVYEQYF,TGTGCCAGCAGCCCCAACCTTGGCGCAGGGGGCGTCTACGAGCAGTACTTC,TRBJ2-7,TRBD1,TRBV3-1/TRBV3-2,-
CSASQGAGNNEQFF,TGCAGTGCTAGTCAGGGGGCAGGGAACAATGAGCAGTTCTTC,TRBJ2-1,TRBD1,TRBV20-1,-
CASNGGARYEQYF,TGTGCCAGCAATGGTGGGGCTCGATACGAGCAGTACTTC,TRBJ2-7,-,TRBV2,-
CASSYRVSAGEQFF,TGTGCCAGCAGTTACAGGGTGTCTGCAGGTGAGCAGTTCTTC,TRBJ2-1,-,TRBV7-8,once
CASSMWTGNTEAFF,TGTGCCAGTAGTATGTGGACAGGGAACACTGAAGCTTTCTTT,TRBJ1-1,TRBD1,TRBV19,-
CASRGGGFTPLHF,TGTGCCAGCAGGGGGGGAGGATTCACACCCCTCCACTTT,TRBJ1-6,-,TRBV2,-
CATSDYRDRSGYTF,TGTGCCACCAGTGATTATAGGGACAGAAGTGGCTACACCTTC,TRBJ1-2,TRBD1,TRBV24-1,-
CASSESSGVQETQYF,TGTGCCAGCAGCGAATCTAGCGGGGTCCAAGAGACCCAGTACTTC,TRBJ2-5,TRBD2,TRBV7-2,-
CASSLEDSWQPQHF,TGTGCCAGCAGCTTAGAGGACTCCTGGCAGCCCCAGCATTTT,TRBJ1-5,-,TRBV7-8,-
CASSYSSAASGAQGYNEQFF,TGTGCCAGCAGTTACTCGAGTGCGGCGAGCGGAGCACAGGGGTACAATGAGCAGTTCTTC,TRBJ2-1,TRBD1,TRBV6-2/TRBV6-3,-
CASRDRPTGALHF,TGTGCCAGCAGGGACAGGCCCACTGGGGCCCTCCACTTT,TRBJ1-6,TRBD1,TRBV5-6,many
CASSTRDYGYTF,TGTGCCAGTAGTACCCGGGACTATGGCTACACCTTC,TRBJ1-2,-,TRBV19,-
CASSLQGGNQPQHF,TGCGCCAGCAGCTTACAGGGGGGTAATCAGCCCCAGCATTTT,TRBJ1-5,TRBD1,TRBV5-1,-
CASSFAGTGGYEQYF,TGCGCCAGCAGCTTCGCCGGGACAGGGGGCTACGAGCAGTACTTC,TRBJ2-7,TRBD1,TRBV5-1,-
CASSEGTSLAGELFF,TGTGCCAGCAGCGAGGGGACTAGCCTGGCCGGGGAGCTGTTTTTT,TRBJ2-2,TRBD2,TRBV7-2,-
CASSLAAKGHYEQYF,TGTGCCAGCAGCTTAGCCGCCAAGGGACACTACGAGCAGTACTTC,TRBJ2-7,-,TRBV7-2,-
CASSSQGTAQHF,TGTGCCAGCAGCTCACAGGGGACGGCCCAGCATTTT,TRBJ1-5,TRBD1,TRBV7-6,-
CASSFRGPGNTIYF,TGTGCCAGCTCATTTCGGGGTCCTGGAAACACCATATATTTT,TRBJ1-3,-,TRBV18,-
CASSYSKGGAITEAFF,TGTGCCAGCAGTTACTCGAAGGGGGGGGCCATCACTGAAGCTTTCTTT,TRBJ1-1,-,TRBV6-5,once